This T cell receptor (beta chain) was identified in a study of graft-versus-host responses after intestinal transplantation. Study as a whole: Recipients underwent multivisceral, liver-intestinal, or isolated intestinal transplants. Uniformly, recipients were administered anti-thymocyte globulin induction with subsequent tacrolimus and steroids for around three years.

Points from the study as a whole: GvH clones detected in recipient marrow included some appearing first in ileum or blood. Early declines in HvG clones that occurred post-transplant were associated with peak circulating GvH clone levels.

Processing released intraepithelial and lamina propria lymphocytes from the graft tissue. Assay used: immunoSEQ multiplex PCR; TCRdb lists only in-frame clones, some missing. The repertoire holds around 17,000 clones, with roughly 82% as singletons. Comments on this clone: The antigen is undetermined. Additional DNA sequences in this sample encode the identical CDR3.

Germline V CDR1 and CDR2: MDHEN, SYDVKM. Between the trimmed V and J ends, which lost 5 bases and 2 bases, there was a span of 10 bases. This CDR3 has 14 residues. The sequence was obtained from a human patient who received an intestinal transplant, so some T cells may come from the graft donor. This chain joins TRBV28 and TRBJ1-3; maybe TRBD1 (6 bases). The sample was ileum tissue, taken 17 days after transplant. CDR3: CASSLGGTGNTIYF. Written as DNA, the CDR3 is TGTGCCAGCAGTCTAGGGGGAACTGGAAACACCATATATTTT.